The 28 T cell receptor beta chains below all came from one sample that was sequenced in a study of T-cell reconstitution after alpha-beta-depleted transplantation in children. Preparation of the TCRbeta library was carried out with unique molecular identifiers. MiXCR, applied by TCRdb to the PCR reads, yields one record per CDR3 protein. The profile shows hundreds of thousands of distinct CDR3 sequences, roughly 24% of them singletons. The sequences come from PBMCs, mostly from graft donor cells, collected 360 days after TCRalphabeta/CD19-depleted stem cell transplant. The receptors derive from a boy younger than two who had a stem cell transplant for acute myeloid leukemia, so the T cells may come from the graft donor.

This clonotype appeared a few times. V and J are TRBV6-1 and TRBJ2-1; D might be TRBD1 or TRBD2, each matching 5 bases. V gave up 6 bases and J gave up 7 bases, with 28 bases separating them. CDR1 and CDR2 from the germline V gene are MNHNS and SASEGT. The CDR3 has 18 residues. This CDR3 reads CASRSPFTGLSGRNEQFF. The CDR3 DNA reads as TGTGCCAGCAGGAGCCCCTTCACAGGATTAAGCGGTCGGAATGAGCAGTTCTTC.

This chain uses TRBV6-5 with TRBJ2-2; D ambiguous. Germline V gene sequence: CDR1 MNHEY, CDR2 SVGAGI. This CDR3 has 14 amino acids. The V end was cut by 2 bases, the J end by 6 bases, with 10 bases between. For the CDR3, the DNA is TGTGCCAGCAGTTACGATTGGGATCCCGGGGAGCTGTTTTTT. It encodes CASSYDWDPGELFF.

The V gene is TRBV12-3 or TRBV12-4, the J gene TRBJ1-1, with D maybe TRBD1 (6 bases). This CDR3 has 14 amino acids. Trimming took 5 bases from V and 1 from J, leaving 11 bases between them. In DNA, the CDR3 is TGTGCCAGCAGTACAGGGCGGGGGAACACTGAAGCTTTCTTT. Translating it yields CASSTGRGNTEAFF.

This clonotype was seen many times. V is TRBV12-3 or TRBV12-4 and J is TRBJ2-3; 7 nucleotides align to TRBD1. J gave up 2 bases and V 7 bases, and 12 bases lay outside the gene matches. The CDR3 has 16 residues. CDR3 in DNA: TGTGCCAGCAAGGAAGGAAGGGACAGATACACAGATACGCAGTATTTT. Residues: CASKEGRDRYTDTQYF.

V and J are TRBV6-1 and TRBJ1-1, with 8 bases identical to TRBD1. Germline assignment: CDR1 MNHNS and CDR2 SASEGT. The CDR3 contains 15 residues. V trimming: 6 bases; J trimming: 4 bases; junction bases outside the gene matches: 10. The CDR3 loop reads CASRGQGAAVTEAFF. Written as DNA, the CDR3 is TGTGCCAGCAGGGGCCAGGGGGCGGCGGTCACTGAAGCTTTCTTT.

The V and J genes are TRBV20-1 and TRBJ2-4; no firm D call. In germline, CDR1 is DFQATT, CDR2 SNEGSKA (reference sequence). This CDR3 region has 15 residues. Trimming cost V 3 bases and J 0 bases, with 12 bases left between them. The CDR3 sequence: CSASPQVVAKNIQYF. The CDR3 nucleotides are TGCAGTGCTAGCCCTCAGGTCGTAGCCAAAAACATTCAGTACTTC.

In regard to this clonotype: A single base separates this from a much larger clone, so it may be a read error. The chain combines TRBV20-1 with TRBJ2-4, with D perhaps TRBD2 (6 bases). The CDR3 totals 10 residues. Germline V lookup: CDR1 DFQATT, CDR2 SNEGSKA (reference sequence). The CDR3: CSTSRGVQYF. CDR3 bases: TGCAGTACTAGCAGAGGAGTTCAGTACTTC.

In this sample, this clonotype turned up a few times. The rearrangement uses TRBV20-1 and TRBJ1-5, with D unclear. Between the trimmed V and J ends, which lost 1 base and 2 bases, there was a span of 6 bases. The length of the CDR3 is 13 residues. In germline, CDR1 is DFQATT, CDR2 SNEGSKA (reference sequence). CDR3 in DNA: TGCAGTGCTAGAGGCAAGCGCAATCAGCCCCAGCATTTT. Its protein product is CSARGKRNQPQHF.

This clonotype was counted only a few times. The genes are TRBV4-3 and TRBJ2-1; the D gene is possibly TRBD1 (6 bases). The CDR3 sequence is 14 residues long. The V end was cut by 3 bases, the J end by 5 bases, with 11 bases between. Germline lookup yields CDR1 LGHNA and CDR2 YSLEER. This chain's CDR3 is CASSHPNRDNEQFF. DNA of the CDR3: TGCGCCAGCAGCCATCCCAACAGGGACAATGAGCAGTTCTTC.

The chain carries TRBV11-2 and TRBJ2-5; 8 nucleotides line up with TRBD1. Germline CDR1 reads SGHAT; CDR2 reads FQNNGV. The CDR3 contains 15 residues. V dropped 7 bases and J dropped 5; count of bases not matched to a gene: 12. The CDR3, as DNA: TGTGCCAGCACCAGTGGACAGGGTGGCATGGAGACCCAGTACTTC. This sequence encodes CASTSGQGGMETQYF.

This clonotype was counted once. The chain employs TRBV7-3 and TRBJ2-7; D ambiguous. The germline V gene has CDR1 SGHTA and CDR2 FQGTGA. The CDR3 spans 15 residues. V was trimmed by 2 bases and J by 2 bases, leaving 13 bases between them. CDR3 protein: CASSLYGLATYEQYF. Written as DNA, the CDR3 is TGTGCCAGCAGCTTATATGGGTTGGCAACCTACGAGCAGTACTTC.

This clonotype was counted a few times. The chain couples TRBV5-1 to TRBJ1-1; D call uncertain. In germline, CDR1 is SGHRS, CDR2 YFSETQ. This CDR3 is built from 15 residues. V lost 7 bases and J 8 bases, leaving 24 bases between the germline ends. DNA for the CDR3: TGCGCCAGCGCATTAGCGGGCTCCCCAGGTGGGGAAGCTTTCTTT. This encodes CASALAGSPGGEAFF.

In its sample, this clonotype was seen many times. J is TRBJ1-2 and V is TRBV29-1, with D possibly TRBD1 on 5 matching bases. The germline CDR1 and CDR2 sequences are SQVTM and ANQGSEA. The V end was cut by 6 bases, the J end by 4 bases, with 9 bases between. The length of the CDR3 is 11 residues. The CDR3 DNA is TGCAGCGTGGCCGGGACCTATGGCTACACCTTC. This codes for CSVAGTYGYTF.

The sample holds a few counts of this clonotype. The CDR3 reads CASSPGQGWAGELFF. DNA for the CDR3: TGTGCCAGCTCACCCGGACAGGGATGGGCCGGGGAGCTGTTTTTT. The chain joins TRBV18 to TRBJ2-2; 8 bases align to TRBD1. V lost 3 bases and J lost 6; bases outside the gene matches: 6. CDR3 size: 15 residues. Germline values: CDR1 KGHSH, CDR2 LQKENI.

There are a few counts of this clonotype. The CDR3 here is CASSKTPHRDSPLHF. The CDR3, as DNA: TGTGCCAGCAGTAAGACGCCTCACAGGGATTCACCCCTCCACTTT. The rearrangement links TRBV6-1 to TRBJ1-6, with D possibly matching TRBD1 (6 bases). Per the germline V gene, CDR1 is MNHNS and CDR2 is SASEGT. The CDR3 loop spans 15 amino acids. The V gene lost 5 bases and the J gene lost 8 bases, with 16 bases spanning the gap.

This clonotype was detected only a few times. The chain combines TRBV7-8 with TRBJ1-1, with TRBD1 identical over 8 bases. The CDR3 loop spans 16 amino acids. CDR1 is SGHVS and CDR2 is FQNEAQ in the germline V gene. V lost 5 bases to trimming and J lost 3 bases; unmatched junction nucleotides: 11. The CDR3 DNA reads TGTGCCAGCAGCCAGAGGGGCGACAGGGGCGACACTGAAGCTTTCTTT. It encodes CASSQRGDRGDTEAFF.

The genes are TRBV12-3 or TRBV12-4 and TRBJ1-2, with a weak D call TRBD1 (6 bases). V was pared by 5 bases and J by 7 bases, with 17 bases between. The length of the CDR3 is 14 residues. The CDR3 spells CASSRGGREAGYTF. CDR3 sequence (DNA): TGTGCCAGCAGTAGGGGGGGCAGGGAGGCTGGCTACACCTTC.

J is TRBJ1-1 and V is TRBV16; perhaps TRBD1 as D (6 bases). Trimming stripped 0 bases from V and 10 bases from J, with 15 bases between. CDR1 is KGHSY, CDR2 FQNENV, per germline. This CDR3 region has 14 residues. DNA of the CDR3: TGTGCCAGCAGCCAATCGTCAAGGGGGGTAGTAGCTTTCTTT. It translates to CASSQSSRGVVAFF.

There are many counts of this clonotype. This chain connects TRBV20-1 to TRBJ2-2, with TRBD1 identical over 7 bases. The CDR3 covers 12 residues. Losses at the gene ends were 5 bases for V and 8 bases for J; bases not matched to a gene: 5. The germline CDR1 and CDR2 sequences are DFQATT and SNEGSKA (reference sequence). The CDR3 DNA reads TGCAGTGCTCCGACAGGGATGGGGGAGCTGTTTTTT. Encoded protein: CSAPTGMGELFF.

This clonotype has a count of ten or more. V gene TRBV29-1 combines with J gene TRBJ2-5, with a tentative D call TRBD2 (5 bases). Trimming took 7 bases from V and 5 from J, leaving 8 bases between them. CDR1 and CDR2 (germline): SQVTM, ANQGSEA. CDR3 size: 10 residues. CDR3 sequence: CSAGIETQYF. The CDR3 region has the DNA TGCAGCGCCGGGATTGAGACCCAGTACTTC. Full variable domain (missing parts from reference TRBV29-1 and TRBJ2-5): SAVISQKPSRDICQRGTSLTIQCQVDSQVTMMFWYRQQPGQSLTLIATANQGSEATYESGFVIDKFPISRPNLTFSTLTVSNMSPEDSSIYLCSAGIETQYFGPGTRLLVL.

This clonotype was detected many times. The rearrangement uses TRBV7-3 and TRBJ2-5, with 11 bases identical to TRBD2. V shed 5 bases, J shed 5 bases, and the junction held 7 bases outside the gene matches. CDR1 SGHTA and CDR2 FQGTGA come from the germline V gene. There are 15 residues in the CDR3. DNA for the CDR3: TGTGCCAGCAGCCCAATAGCGGGGGGGCGCGAGACCCAGTACTTC. It codes for CASSPIAGGRETQYF. The whole variable domain, remainder taken from reference TRBV7-3 and TRBJ2-5, is GAGVSQTPSNKVTEKGKYVELRCDPISGHTALYWYRQSLGQGPEFLIYFQGTGAADDSGLPNDRFFAVRPEGSVSTLKIQRTERGDSAVYLCASSPIAGGRETQYFGPGTRLLVL.

This clonotype appeared a few times. The CDR3: CASSLGGGFTDTQYF. The CDR3 DNA is TGTGCCAGCAGCTTAGGTGGGGGGTTCACAGATACGCAGTATTTT. This rearrangement joins TRBV7-2 to TRBJ2-3, with D perhaps matching TRBD2 (6 bases). CDR1 is SGHTA, CDR2 FQGNSA, per germline. The length of the CDR3 is 15 residues. V lost 1 base to trimming and J lost 2 bases, with 10 bases between them.

Ten or more counts support this clonotype. The V call is TRBV3-1, the J call TRBJ1-3, with 8 nucleotides matching TRBD1. With 5 bases clipped from V and 2 bases from J, the junction kept 5 bases outside the gene matches. CDR3 length equals 15 residues. The germline V gene encodes CDR1 LGHDT and CDR2 YNNKEL (reference sequence). This CDR3 is CASSSDRGPGNTIYF. The CDR3 DNA follows: TGTGCCAGCAGCTCCGACAGGGGACCTGGAAACACCATATATTTT.

In its sample, this clonotype was seen many times. This rearrangement joins TRBV4-3 to TRBJ2-5; TRBD2 aligns across 13 bases. Trimming at V came to 3 bases and at J to 10 bases, leaving 14 bases not matched to a gene. CDR3 length: 17 amino acids. Germline V gene data show CDR1 as LGHNA and CDR2 as YSLEER. CDR3 coding DNA: TGCGCCAGCAGCCAGGGACTAGCGGGGACGGCTTCGGAGGTCCAGTACTTC. Translation gives CASSQGLAGTASEVQYF.

This clonotype showed up many times. V is TRBV6-5 and J is TRBJ2-2; 8 bases match TRBD1. The V segment lost 8 bases and the J segment 1 base; nucleotides outside the gene matches: 3. CDR3 length equals 14 residues. Germline V gives CDR1 MNHEY, CDR2 SVGAGI. The CDR3 nucleotides read TGTGCCAGCCAAGGGACAGGGAACACCGGGGAGCTGTTTTTT. Its translation is CASQGTGNTGELFF.

This clonotype was seen more than once but under ten times. V and J are TRBV6-1 and TRBJ2-1; D tentatively reads TRBD1 or TRBD2 (7 bases each). This CDR3 is 15 amino acids long. Germline lookup yields CDR1 MNHNS and CDR2 SASEGT. The V and J ends lost 6 bases and 5 bases respectively, with 17 bases between them. The CDR3 DNA sequence: TGTGCCAGCAGGCCCAGGGGGGGATACCACAATGAGCAGTTCTTC. This translates into CASRPRGGYHNEQFF.

The rearrangement links TRBV11-2 to TRBJ1-1, with 7 bases that match TRBD1. This CDR3 has 12 residues. Germline loops: CDR1 SGHAT, CDR2 FQNNGV. J gave up 10 bases and V 1 base, and 3 bases lay outside the gene matches. This CDR3 reads CASSLGGQTAFF. The CDR3 DNA reads TGTGCCAGCAGCTTAGGGGGACAGACAGCTTTCTTT.

The gene calls are TRBV5-1 and TRBJ1-2, with 11 bases aligning to TRBD1. Per the germline V gene, CDR1 is SGHRS and CDR2 is YFSETQ. CDR3 length: 16 residues. With 3 bases clipped from V and 4 bases from J, the junction kept 8 bases outside the gene matches. In nucleotides, the CDR3 is TGCGCCAGCAGCTCTCCGGGGACAGGGGGTAGCTATGGCTACACCTTC. As protein: CASSSPGTGGSYGYTF.